Listed here is a single TCR beta chain. This specimen comes from a study of Ad26.COV2.S vaccination and SARS-CoV-2 variants. In the study overall: Ad26.COV2.S given intramuscularly, once or twice 56 days apart.

Sequencing was performed with immunoSEQ multiplex PCR; in TCRdb, only in-frame clones are kept and a portion is missing. The profile shows more than 350,000 clones, about nine tenths of them singletons. The CDR3 consists of 13 residues. From germline, CDR1 is MDHEN and CDR2 SYDVKM. Trimming removed 7 bases from V and 5 bases from J, with 14 bases in between. Documented treatment: roughly 20 received Ad26.COV2.S at low or high dose, single or two shots; about 5 received placebo; per-sample allocation not given. Samples were taken on day 63 after the first vaccine or placebo injection. Expression of Wuhan-strain SARS-CoV-2 spike came from the Ad26 vector that formed the vaccine.

The clonotype comes from a person between 18 and 60 years old who received the Ad26.COV2.S COVID-19 vaccine or a placebo. Material: peripheral blood, obtained in a trial of Ad26.COV2.S vaccine versus placebo. This chain links TRBV28 with TRBJ1-2; a possible D gene is TRBD1 (5 bases). DNA for the CDR3: TGTGCCAGCACCGCCAGGGTACTGTATGGCTACACCTTC. Translating gives CASTARVLYGYTF.